The T cell receptor (beta chain) under discussion was sequenced for a study of CD8+ T cells in alopecia areata (dated by TCRdb to 2016 to 2019). About the full investigation: Treated patients were enrolled in an open-label pilot trial of oral tofacitinib at 5 to 10 mg twice daily for moderate-to-severe alopecia areata. Patients received tofacitinib for 6 to 18 months and were then followed off drug for 6 months to check for delayed response and recurrence. For the treated patients, the SALT score, which quantifies what percentage of scalp surface area is affected, served as the measure of disease severity. To study T cell clonal expansion in alopecia areata, the researchers applied high-throughput TCRbeta sequencing to both the C3H/HeJ mouse model and human patients. Scalp tissue and sorted CD4+ and CD8+ peripheral blood T cells from patchy and totalis/universalis alopecia areata patients and from healthy controls were covered by human TCRbeta sequencing. Biopsies were taken from tofacitinib-treated patients at baseline and again at 4 and 24 weeks into treatment, and several of those patients also had a later scalp biopsy. Scalp clonality was compared among normal scalp (n=4), patchy alopecia areata scalp (n=8), and alopecia totalis/universalis scalp (n=8). The RNA source kit depended on sample type: the PAXgene miRNA kit for fixed scalp, the miRNeasy kit for PBMCs, and the RNeasy kit for mouse skin. immunoSEQ multiplex PCR using 35 Vbeta forward primers and 13 Jbeta reverse primers was used to amplify TCRbeta CDR3 regions. What the authors observed across the whole study: Resident alphabeta T cells in normal human skin are also sequenced, complicating scalp TCR repertoire analysis, unlike mouse skin dominated by gammadelta T cells. Compared with normal scalp, lesional scalp had higher clonality and more expanded CD8+ clones, particularly in alopecia totalis/universalis, a pattern that suggests antigenic drive. Compared with mice, TCR sequences shared between patients were less clear, possibly partly because of HLA diversity across the patient population. The treated cohort was small, with a single nonresponder, so links between baseline CD8+ expansion and response need larger studies. Tofacitinib significantly decreased scalp clonality and the number of expanded CD8+ clones among the top 100 scalp clones. During tofacitinib treatment, many expanded lesional clones stuck around in both scalp and blood, and this persistence may partly explain why relapse happens after treatment is stopped.

CDR1 is given as MNHEY and CDR2 as SMNVEV, both from the germline V gene (reference sequence). Cut back by 8 bases and 3 bases, the V and J ends lie 13 bases apart. The CDR3 has 13 amino acids, counting the end cysteine and phenylalanine. CDR3 DNA only is kept here, 39 bases in frame from base 1. Library creation used the immunoSEQ multiplex PCR assay. RNA was extracted from all samples and reverse transcribed into cDNA, which served as template for TCR sequencing. First-strand cDNA was synthesized using SuperScript III with a 2:1 mix of oligo-dT and random hexamers. A synthetic immune receptor repertoire was used to gauge amplification bias, and whatever bias remained was removed computationally. As for the original processing: Raw reads were preprocessed for error removal, and CDR3 was defined according to IMGT conventions as running from the conserved cysteine to phenylalanine. Clonality was calculated as 1 minus Shannon entropy normalized by log2 of the number of productive unique TCRs. Whether each scalp clone was CD4 or CD8 was inferred by checking scalp TCRbeta sequences against the CD4 and CD8 repertoires from sorted blood. In its TCRdb copy, this immuneACCESS table keeps in-frame sequences only and misses some clones. Where compared with another copy, unresolved V genes explain less than half of these, and the others have no known cause. For V, J and clone size, that table is used; D and trimming come from the DNA. For this sample the table gives around 100,000 clones, of which about three quarters were detected only once. In total, the top ten clones hold around a sixth of the sample.

This clone was detected once. Its antigen target is currently unknown. Base qualities are not provided; no much larger clone lies one nucleotide away. Interpreted using the paper, the treatment or condition label stands for: oral pan-JAK inhibitor, 5-10 mg twice daily. Lesional scalp punch biopsies and peripheral blood were obtained from alopecia areata patients. PBMCs were isolated by density centrifugation and stained for CD3, CD4 and CD8, after which CD4+ and CD8+ T cells were sorted on a FACSAria. The sequence was collected from a human donor with alopecia areata. The source material was CD8+ T cells sorted from blood, sampled between weeks 44 and 45, from a patient treated with tofacitinib. This receptor chain uses TRBV27 and TRBJ1-1, with the identity of the D gene unclear. The CDR3 is CASGQRVDTEAFF. The DNA reads TGTGCCAGCGGGCAAAGGGTGGACACTGAAGCTTTCTTT.